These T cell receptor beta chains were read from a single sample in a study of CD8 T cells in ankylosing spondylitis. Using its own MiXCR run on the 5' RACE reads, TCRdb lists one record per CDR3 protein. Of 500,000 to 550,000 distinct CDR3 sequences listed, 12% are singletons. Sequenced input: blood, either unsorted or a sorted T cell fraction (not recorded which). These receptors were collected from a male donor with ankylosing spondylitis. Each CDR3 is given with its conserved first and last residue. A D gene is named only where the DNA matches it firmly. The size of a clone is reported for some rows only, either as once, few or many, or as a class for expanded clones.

DNA: TGTGCCAGCAGTTACTACAGGGAGAACACCGGGGAGCTGTTTTTT
CDR3: CASSYYRENTGELFF
J: TRBJ2-2
length: 15
V: TRBV6-5
D: NA
size: few

DNA: TGCAGCTACGACAGGCTCCTAGGGTGGGCCCAAGAGACCCAGTACTTC
CDR3: CSYDRLLGWAQETQYF
J: TRBJ2-5
length: 16
V: TRBV29-1
D: NA
size: NA

DNA: TGCAGTGTTAGACTAGCGGAGAGCACAGATACGCAGTATTTT
CDR3: CSVRLAESTDTQYF
J: TRBJ2-3
length: 14
V: TRBV20-1
D: TRBD2
size: NA

DNA: TGCAGCGTTGAACTAGCGGCAGATACGCAGTATTTT
CDR3: CSVELAADTQYF
J: TRBJ2-3
length: 12
V: TRBV29-1
D: TRBD2
size: many

DNA: TGTGCCAGCAGCTCTTTAGGGGTCGACTACGAGCAGTACTTC
CDR3: CASSSLGVDYEQYF
J: TRBJ2-7
length: 14
V: TRBV7-9
D: NA
size: few

DNA: TGTGCCAGCAGTTCGACGGCGACAGGGACCACCGGGGAGCTGTTTTTT
CDR3: CASSSTATGTTGELFF
J: TRBJ2-2
length: 16
V: TRBV12-3/TRBV12-4
D: TRBD1
size: many

DNA: TGTGCCAGCACCCCGACTGAAAACGAGCAGTTCTTC
CDR3: CASTPTENEQFF
J: TRBJ2-1
length: 12
V: TRBV12-3/TRBV12-4
D: NA
size: NA

DNA: TGTGCCAGCATCGATGGACTCGGCACAGATACGCAGTATTTT
CDR3: CASIDGLGTDTQYF
J: TRBJ2-3
length: 14
V: TRBV5-4
D: NA
size: NA

DNA: TGTGCCAGCAGCCAGGTCTTCGAGCAGTTCTTC
CDR3: CASSQVFEQFF
J: TRBJ2-1
length: 11
V: TRBV3-1
D: NA
size: NA

DNA: TGTGCCAGCAGCTTCGCCGGCCCTTCCTACGAGCAGTACTTC
CDR3: CASSFAGPSYEQYF
J: TRBJ2-7
length: 14
V: TRBV7-2
D: NA
size: NA

DNA: TGTGCCAGCAGCACTAGAAGCCGGGGACAGGGTTCGACCGGGGAGCTGTTTTTT
CDR3: CASSTRSRGQGSTGELFF
J: TRBJ2-2
length: 18
V: TRBV11-2
D: TRBD1
size: NA

DNA: TGCAGCGTTGAAAGTGCCCACTATGGCTACACCTTC
CDR3: CSVESAHYGYTF
J: TRBJ1-2
length: 12
V: TRBV29-1
D: NA
size: few

DNA: TGCAGTGCTTCGGACAGGAACTATGGCTACACCTTC
CDR3: CSASDRNYGYTF
J: TRBJ1-2
length: 12
V: TRBV20-1
D: TRBD1
size: few

DNA: TGTGCCAGCAGTGGCGGACTAGCGGAGATAAGCTCCTACAATGAGCAGTTCTTC
CDR3: CASSGGLAEISSYNEQFF
J: TRBJ2-1
length: 18
V: TRBV2
D: TRBD2
size: few

DNA: TGTGCCATCAGGAGGGGTTATGGCTACACCTTC
CDR3: CAIRRGYGYTF
J: TRBJ1-2
length: 11
V: TRBV10-3
D: NA
size: few

DNA: TGTGCCAGCAGTGGAATAGGGGAGCTGTTTTTT
CDR3: CASSGIGELFF
J: TRBJ2-2
length: 11
V: TRBV2
D: NA
size: NA

DNA: TGTGCCAGCAGTTTTTACGGGACAGGGGGCAGGACCGGGGAGCTGTTTTTT
CDR3: CASSFYGTGGRTGELFF
J: TRBJ2-2
length: 17
V: TRBV12-3/TRBV12-4
D: TRBD1
size: NA

DNA: TGTGCCAGCAGCTTAATAGCGGGCCAGCGCAAGCAGTACTTC
CDR3: CASSLIAGQRKQYF
J: TRBJ2-7
length: 14
V: TRBV7-2
D: TRBD2
size: NA

DNA: TGTGCCAGCAGCTTAGGGCGTCGGCGGGGGAACGTCTATGGCTACACCTTC
CDR3: CASSLGRRRGNVYGYTF
J: TRBJ1-2
length: 17
V: TRBV7-8
D: NA
size: NA

DNA: TGTGCCAGCAGTTTCCCGGGATCTCGATACAATGAGCAGTTCTTC
CDR3: CASSFPGSRYNEQFF
J: TRBJ2-1
length: 15
V: TRBV12-3/TRBV12-4
D: NA
size: many

DNA: TGTGCCACCAGCAGATCCCGGGACTCTATATACAATGAGCAGTTCTTC
CDR3: CATSRSRDSIYNEQFF
J: TRBJ2-1
length: 16
V: TRBV15
D: NA
size: few

DNA: TGTGCCACCACCATGAAAGGTTTTAACCAGCCCCAGCATTTT
CDR3: CATTMKGFNQPQHF
J: TRBJ1-5
length: 14
V: TRBV15
D: NA
size: NA

DNA: TGCGCCAGCAGCCCCAGAGGACCTGAAGCTTTCTTT
CDR3: CASSPRGPEAFF
J: TRBJ1-1
length: 12
V: TRBV5-1
D: NA
size: NA

DNA: TGCAGTGCTGGGGCTGGAAGCAATCAGCCCCAGCATTTT
CDR3: CSAGAGSNQPQHF
J: TRBJ1-5
length: 13
V: TRBV20-1
D: NA
size: few

DNA: TGCAGTGCTAGCCCCCTCTCTCGAGGGGGTCGGAGTGAAAAACTGTTTTTT
CDR3: CSASPLSRGGRSEKLFF
J: TRBJ1-4
length: 17
V: TRBV20-1
D: NA
size: few

DNA: TGTGCCAGCAGTTTACGCAGTGAGGCTGAAGCTTTCTTT
CDR3: CASSLRSEAEAFF
J: TRBJ1-1
length: 13
V: TRBV12-3/TRBV12-4
D: NA
size: NA

DNA: TGTGCCAGCAGTGAATATGCAACTAGCGGCTCTCGCACAGATACGCAGTATTTT
CDR3: CASSEYATSGSRTDTQYF
J: TRBJ2-3
length: 18
V: TRBV25-1
D: TRBD2
size: many

DNA: TGTGCCAGCAGCGGATCGGCCGCCTTGCCTGGAAACACCATATATTTT
CDR3: CASSGSAALPGNTIYF
J: TRBJ1-3
length: 16
V: TRBV7-9
D: NA
size: many

DNA: TGTGCCAGCGGGAAAGAGACCCAGTACTTC
CDR3: CASGKETQYF
J: TRBJ2-5
length: 10
V: TRBV7-8
D: NA
size: NA

DNA: TGTGCCAGCAGCCAAGATATCGAGACCCAGTACTTC
CDR3: CASSQDIETQYF
J: TRBJ2-5
length: 12
V: TRBV3-1
D: NA
size: few

DNA: TGTGCCAGCAGCCCGACTAGCGATCTACGAGGGCAGTACTTC
CDR3: CASSPTSDLRGQYF
J: TRBJ2-7
length: 14
V: TRBV12-3/TRBV12-4
D: TRBD2
size: many

DNA: TGCAGCGCAGATTGGGCGTTCGCGAACTATGGCTACACCTTC
CDR3: CSADWAFANYGYTF
J: TRBJ1-2
length: 14
V: TRBV29-1
D: NA
size: few

DNA: TGTGCCAGCAGACGGGACAGGGGACACAATGAGCAGTTCTTC
CDR3: CASRRDRGHNEQFF
J: TRBJ2-1
length: 14
V: TRBV3-1
D: TRBD1
size: NA